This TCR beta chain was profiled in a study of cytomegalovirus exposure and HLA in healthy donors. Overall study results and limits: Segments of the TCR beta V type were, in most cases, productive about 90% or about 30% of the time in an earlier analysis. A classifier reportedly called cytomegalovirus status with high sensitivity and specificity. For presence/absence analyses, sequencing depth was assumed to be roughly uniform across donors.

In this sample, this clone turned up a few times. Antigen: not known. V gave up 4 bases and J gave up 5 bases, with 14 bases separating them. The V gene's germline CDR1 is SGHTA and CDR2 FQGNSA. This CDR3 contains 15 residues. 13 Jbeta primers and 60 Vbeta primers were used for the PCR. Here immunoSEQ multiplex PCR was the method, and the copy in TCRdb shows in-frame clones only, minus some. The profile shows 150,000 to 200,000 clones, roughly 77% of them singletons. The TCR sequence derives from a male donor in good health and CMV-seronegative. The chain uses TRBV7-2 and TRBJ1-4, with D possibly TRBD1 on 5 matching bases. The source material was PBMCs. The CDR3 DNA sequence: TGTGCCAGCAGCTCCCGGAGCGGGGGAAATGAAAAACTGTTTTTT. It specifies CASSSRSGGNEKLFF.